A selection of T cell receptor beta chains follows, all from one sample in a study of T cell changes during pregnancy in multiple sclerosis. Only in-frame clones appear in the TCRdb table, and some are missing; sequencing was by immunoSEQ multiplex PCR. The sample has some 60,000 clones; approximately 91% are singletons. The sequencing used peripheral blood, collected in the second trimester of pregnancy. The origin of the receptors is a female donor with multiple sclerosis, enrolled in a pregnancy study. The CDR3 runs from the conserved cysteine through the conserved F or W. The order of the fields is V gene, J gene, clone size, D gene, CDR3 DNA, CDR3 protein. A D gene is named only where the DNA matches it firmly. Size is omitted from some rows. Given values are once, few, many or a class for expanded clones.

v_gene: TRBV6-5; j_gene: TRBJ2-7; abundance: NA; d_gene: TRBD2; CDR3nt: TGTGCCAGCCAGGCCCGGGGGGGCTCCTTCTACGAGCAGTACTTC; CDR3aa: CASQARGGSFYEQYF
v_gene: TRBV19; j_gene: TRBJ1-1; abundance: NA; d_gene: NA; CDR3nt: TGTGCCAGTAGTCTCTCCCCTTTTAGTCGGGGTTTGAACACTGAAGCTTTCTTT; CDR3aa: CASSLSPFSRGLNTEAFF
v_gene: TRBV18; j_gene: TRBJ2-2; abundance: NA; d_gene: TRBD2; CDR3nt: TGTGCCAGCTCACCACTTGATAGCGGGGGGCCCGGCGGGGAGCTGTTTTTT; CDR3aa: CASSPLDSGGPGGELFF
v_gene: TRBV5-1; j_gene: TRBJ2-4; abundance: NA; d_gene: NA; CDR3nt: TGCGCCAGCAGCTTCTTAAAACAAACAGGGATCTGCATTCAGTACTTC; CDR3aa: CASSFLKQTGICIQYF
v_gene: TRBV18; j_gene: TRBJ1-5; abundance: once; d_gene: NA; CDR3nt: TGTGCCAGCTCTCAGGGATACGGACAGCCCCAGCATTTT; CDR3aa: CASSQGYGQPQHF
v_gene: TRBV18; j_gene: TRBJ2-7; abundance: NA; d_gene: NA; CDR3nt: TGTGCCAGCTCACCATTGGGAGCCTACGAGCAGTACTTC; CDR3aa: CASSPLGAYEQYF
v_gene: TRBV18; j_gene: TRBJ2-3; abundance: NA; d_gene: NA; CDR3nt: TGTGCCAGCTCACCACGAACTAGCACAGATACGCAGTATTTT; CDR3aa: CASSPRTSTDTQYF
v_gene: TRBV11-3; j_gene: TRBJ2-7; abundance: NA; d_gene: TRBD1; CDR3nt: TGTGCCAGCAGCCCGGGACAGAGAGGCGACGAGCAGTACTTC; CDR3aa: CASSPGQRGDEQYF
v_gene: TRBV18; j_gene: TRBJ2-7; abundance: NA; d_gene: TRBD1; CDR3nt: TGTGCCAGCTCACCACCAAACGACAGGGCGGGCGAGCAGTACTTC; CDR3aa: CASSPPNDRAGEQYF
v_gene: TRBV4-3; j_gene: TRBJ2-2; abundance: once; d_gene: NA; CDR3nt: TGCGCCAGCAGCCAACTCAGTCCCGGGGAGCTGTTTTTT; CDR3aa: CASSQLSPGELFF
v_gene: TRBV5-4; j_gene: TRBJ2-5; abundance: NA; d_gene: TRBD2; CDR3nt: TGTGCCAGCAGCTTTCACGGGGGGGCTTTAGGAGAGACCCAGTACTTC; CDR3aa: CASSFHGGALGETQYF
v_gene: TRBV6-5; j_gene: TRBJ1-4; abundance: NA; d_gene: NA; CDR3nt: TGTGCCACCAGTCGCCGCAGGGATGAAAAACTGTTTTTT; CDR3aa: CATSRRRDEKLFF
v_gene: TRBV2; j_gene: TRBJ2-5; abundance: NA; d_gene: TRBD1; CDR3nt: TGTGCCAGCAGCCGGGACAGGGAAGAGACCCAGTACTTC; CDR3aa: CASSRDREETQYF
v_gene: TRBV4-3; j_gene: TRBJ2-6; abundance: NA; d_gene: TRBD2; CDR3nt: TGCGCCAGCAGCCAAGATTCGGCGGGGGGGCTAGGGGCCAACGTCCTGACTTTC; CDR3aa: CASSQDSAGGLGANVLTF
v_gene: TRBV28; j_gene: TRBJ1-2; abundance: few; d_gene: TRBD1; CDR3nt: TGTGCCAGCAGGCTCCCGGGACAGAACTATGGCTACACCTTC; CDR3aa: CASRLPGQNYGYTF
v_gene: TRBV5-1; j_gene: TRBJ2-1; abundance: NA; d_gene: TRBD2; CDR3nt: TGCGCCAGCAGCTTGGTACTAGCGGGGAACAATGAGCAGTTCTTC; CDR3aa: CASSLVLAGNNEQFF
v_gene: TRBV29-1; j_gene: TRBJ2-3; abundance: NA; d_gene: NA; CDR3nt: TGCAGCGTTGATAACAGGGATATAGATACGCAGTATTTT; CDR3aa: CSVDNRDIDTQYF